The 20 T cell receptor beta chains given below trace back to one sample, sequenced in a study of beta chain features in type 1 diabetes. The isolated RNA, all of it, was reverse transcribed, so expressed TCRB transcripts were what got sequenced. Measured with immunoSEQ multiplex PCR; TCRdb has only the in-frame clones, and not every one. The sample includes about 150,000 clones, over 8.5% of them seen just once. The sequencing input was central memory CD4+ T cells from blood. The receptors come from a man younger than 35 in good health.

The chain carries TRBV7-9 and TRBJ2-3; TRBD2 aligns across 11 bases. After removal of 5 bases from V and 3 bases from J, the junction contained 4 bases not matched to a gene. Germline CDR1 reads SEHNR; CDR2 reads FQNEAQ (reference sequence). This CDR3 has 15 residues. Written as DNA, the CDR3 is TGTGCCAGCAGCGTCACTAGCGGGAGAACAGATACGCAGTATTTT. The encoded protein is CASSVTSGRTDTQYF.

The sample holds a few counts of this clone. The J gene is TRBJ2-7, the V gene TRBV7-2; 7 nucleotides line up with TRBD2. Germline V gene lookup returns CDR1 SGHTA and CDR2 FQGNSA. V dropped 2 bases and J dropped 1; count of bases not matched to a gene: 8. The CDR3 extends over 16 amino acids. The CDR3 DNA sequence: TGTGCCAGCAGCTTATTACGCTCTAGCGGATCCTACGAGCAGTACTTC. Translation: CASSLLRSSGSYEQYF.

The chain links TRBV5-1 to TRBJ2-3, with 9 bases fitting TRBD2. The CDR3 spans 14 residues. From germline, CDR1 is SGHRS and CDR2 YFSETQ. Trimming cost V 6 bases and J 0 bases; bases outside gene matches: 2. The CDR3 nucleotides read TGCGCCAGCACTACTAGCGGGAGCACAGATACGCAGTATTTT. Translated: CASTTSGSTDTQYF.

V and J are TRBV4-2 and TRBJ1-1; no reliable D call. The V and J ends lost 1 base and 1 base respectively, with 4 bases between them. CDR1 is LGHNA and CDR2 is YNFKEQ in the germline V gene. This CDR3 is 13 amino acids long. CDR3: CASSQAWNTEAFF. The CDR3 coding sequence is TGTGCCAGCAGCCAAGCATGGAACACTGAAGCTTTCTTT.

The V call is TRBV5-6, the J call TRBJ1-3; 7 bases are a match to TRBD1. After removal of 4 bases from V and 6 bases from J, the junction contained 13 bases not matched to a gene. The CDR3 runs 16 residues. CDR1 SGHDT and CDR2 YYEEEE come from the germline V gene. This CDR3 is CASSVLPGTVKNTIYF. The CDR3 DNA reads as TGTGCCAGCAGCGTCTTACCCGGGACAGTAAAAAACACCATATATTTT.

This clone was observed a handful of times. The V gene is TRBV6-6, the J gene TRBJ1-1; D not certain. The germline CDR1 and CDR2 sequences are MNHNY and SVGAGI (reference sequence). The CDR3 runs 15 residues. Trimming took 5 bases from V and 6 from J, leaving 19 bases between them. CDR3 DNA sequence: TGTGCCAGCAGTCGGGAGAGAGTTGACACCGCTGAAGCTTTCTTT. It is translated as CASSRERVDTAEAFF.

Details on this clone: A much larger clone differs by one base, so this may be a read error. The V and J genes are TRBV6-1 and TRBJ2-6; D call uncertain. The germline V gene has CDR1 MNHNS and CDR2 SASEGT. The CDR3 runs to 15 residues. The CDR3 sequence is CARSRPSSGANVLTF. The CDR3 DNA follows: TGTGCCCGCAGTAGGCCGTCCTCTGGGGCCAACGTCCTGACTTTC.

The J gene is TRBJ2-3, the V gene TRBV11-2; D remains unclear. The CDR3 loop spans 15 amino acids. Germline-derived CDR1 and CDR2 are SGHAT and FQNNGV. V lost 1 base, J lost 2 bases, and 10 bases lay in between. DNA of the CDR3: TGTGCCAGCAGCTTAGGGAATCCGAACACAGATACGCAGTATTTT. Residues: CASSLGNPNTDTQYF. Together with reference TRBV11-2 and TRBJ2-3, the CDR3 gives the full variable domain: EAGVAQSPRYKIIEKRQSVAFWCNPISGHATLYWYQQILGQGPKLLIQFQNNGVVDDSQLPKDRFSAERLKGVDSTLKIQPAKLEDSAVYLCASSLGNPNTDTQYFGPGTRLTVL.

This clone showed up just a few times. The chain has TRBV10-3 and TRBJ2-7; no firm D call. Germline assignment: CDR1 ENHRY and CDR2 SYGVKD. The CDR3 has 13 residues. V was shortened by 4 bases and J by 2 bases, with 9 bases between the two germline ends. Written as DNA, the CDR3 is TGTGCCATCAGTGGGGCCGGAGCCTACGAGCAGTACTTC. Protein: CAISGAGAYEQYF.

This rearrangement joins TRBV7-9 to TRBJ2-1, with D perhaps TRBD2 (5 bases). The CDR3 runs to 14 residues. V lost 3 bases and J lost 6, with 12 bases in between. Germline-derived CDR1 and CDR2 are SEHNR and FQNEAQ (reference sequence). CDR3 DNA sequence: TGTGCCAGCAGCTTCGAGGGAGTTATCAATGAGCAGTTCTTC. Its translation: CASSFEGVINEQFF.

This clone has ten or more counts. The chain couples TRBV4-1 to TRBJ2-1; D is unresolved. Trimming cost V 1 base and J 1 base, with 14 bases left between them. Germline V gene data show CDR1 as MGHRA and CDR2 as YSYEKL. This CDR3 contains 17 residues. The CDR3 nucleotides read TGCGCCAGCAGCCAAGTCGACATGGGGATTTCCTACAATGAGCAGTTCTTC. It codes for CASSQVDMGISYNEQFF.

The rearrangement uses TRBV6-5 and TRBJ2-3, with D unresolved. The CDR3 runs 13 residues. The germline CDR1 and CDR2 sequences are MNHEY and SVGAGI. V lost 4 bases and J 2 bases, leaving 7 bases between the germline ends. This CDR3 reads CASSLPHTDTQYF. CDR3 nucleotide sequence: TGTGCCAGCAGTTTACCTCACACAGATACGCAGTATTTT.

This clone was observed a few times. The V gene is TRBV6-6, the J gene TRBJ1-3, with D perhaps matching TRBD1 (5 bases). V was clipped by 6 bases and J by 8 bases, with 17 bases between them. The germline V gene has CDR1 MNHNY and CDR2 SVGAGI (reference sequence). This CDR3 spans 14 amino acids. As DNA, the CDR3 is TGTGCCAGCAGACGGGGGTCAAACGTATACACCATATATTTT. Protein: CASRRGSNVYTIYF.

This clone was counted many times. The rearrangement links TRBV28 to TRBJ2-4, with a weak D call TRBD1 (6 bases). Germline CDR1 and CDR2: MDHEN and SYDVKM. CDR3 length equals 10 residues. V shed 11 bases and J shed 5 bases, with 7 bases lying between them. For the CDR3, the DNA is TGTGCCTCAGGGGAAAACATTCAGTACTTC. Translating gives CASGENIQYF.

With respect to this clone: This CDR3 is also generated by other DNA sequences in the sample. V and J are TRBV7-2 and TRBJ2-5, with D uncertain. Trimming removed 5 bases at V and 2 bases at J, with 0 bases between. The CDR3 totals 10 residues. Germline V gene lookup returns CDR1 SGHTA and CDR2 FQGNSA. CDR3 region: CASSQETQYF. The CDR3, as DNA: TGTGCCAGCAGCCAAGAGACCCAGTACTTC.

This clone was seen ten or more times. This CDR3 is also generated by other DNA sequences in the sample. The chain employs TRBV7-8 and TRBJ2-1; TRBD1 matches 8 bases. CDR3 length: 15 residues. Germline V gives CDR1 SGHVS, CDR2 FQNEAQ. V was clipped by 5 bases and J by 2 bases; unmatched bases: 5. CDR3 DNA sequence: TGTGCCAGCAGCCTCCGGGACAGGACCTACAATGAGCAGTTCTTC. As protein: CASSLRDRTYNEQFF.

The chain has TRBV29-1 and TRBJ1-2, with 8 nucleotides matching TRBD1. The CDR3 is 15 residues long. V was clipped by 5 bases and J by 4 bases; unmatched bases: 12. Germline V CDR1 and CDR2: SQVTM, ANQGSEA. The chain's CDR3 is CSVSTTGTGSYGYTF. The CDR3 DNA reads as TGCAGCGTTTCCACAACCGGGACAGGATCCTATGGCTACACCTTC.

The rearrangement uses TRBV4-2 and TRBJ1-1, with D unresolved. The germline gives CDR1 LGHNA, CDR2 YNFKEQ. The CDR3 extends over 14 amino acids. Trimming pared 0 bases from V and 1 base from J, leaving 6 bases between. The CDR3: CASSQDSKNTEAFF. For the CDR3, the DNA is TGTGCCAGCAGCCAAGATAGTAAGAACACTGAAGCTTTCTTT.

The rearrangement uses TRBV27 and TRBJ2-3; TRBD2 might be the D (7 bases). CDR1 and CDR2 (germline): MNHEY, SMNVEV (reference sequence). This CDR3 comprises 17 residues. Trimming took off 5 bases at V and 6 bases at J, with 24 bases between the two ends. The CDR3 protein is CASSRTGGPRGGDTQYF. CDR3 nucleotides: TGTGCCAGCAGTCGAACTGGGGGCCCTCGGGGAGGGGATACGCAGTATTTT.

The rearrangement joins TRBV6-6 to TRBJ2-3, with TRBD1 matching over 7 bases. This CDR3 contains 14 residues. Germline-derived CDR1 and CDR2 are MNHNY and SVGAGI (reference sequence). The ends lost 7 bases at V and 1 base at J; junction bases unmatched: 5. The CDR3 DNA follows: TGTGCCAGCATCCGACAGGGCCGCACAGATACGCAGTATTTT. This translates into CASIRQGRTDTQYF.